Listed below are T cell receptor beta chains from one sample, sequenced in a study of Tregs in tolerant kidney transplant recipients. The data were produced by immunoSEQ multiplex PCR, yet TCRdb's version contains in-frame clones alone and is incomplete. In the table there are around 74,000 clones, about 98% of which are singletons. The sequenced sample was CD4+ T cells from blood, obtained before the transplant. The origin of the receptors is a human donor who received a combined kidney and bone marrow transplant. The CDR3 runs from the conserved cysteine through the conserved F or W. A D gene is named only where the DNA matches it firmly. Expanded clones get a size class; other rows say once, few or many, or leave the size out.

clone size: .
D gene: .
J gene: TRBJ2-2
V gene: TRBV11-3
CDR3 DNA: TGTGCCAGCAGCTTAGTAGGGGTCGGGGAGCTGTTTTTT
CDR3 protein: CASSLVGVGELFF

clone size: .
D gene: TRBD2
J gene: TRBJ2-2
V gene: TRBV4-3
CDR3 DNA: TGCGCCAGCAGCCAACGGCGGGGGGAATCCGGGGAGCTGTTTTTT
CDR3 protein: CASSQRRGESGELFF

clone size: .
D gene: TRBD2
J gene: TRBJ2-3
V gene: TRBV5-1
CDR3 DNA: TGCGCCAGCACTCGCGGGGGGGCCGAAGATACGCAGTATTTT
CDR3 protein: CASTRGGAEDTQYF

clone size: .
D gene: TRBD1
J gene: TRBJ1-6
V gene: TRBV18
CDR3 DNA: TGTGCCAGCTCCCCAGGACAGGAGGGTCCACCCCTCCACTTT
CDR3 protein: CASSPGQEGPPLHF

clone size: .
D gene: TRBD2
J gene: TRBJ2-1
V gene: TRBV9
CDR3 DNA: TGTGCCAGCAGCGTCGGACTAGCGGTCAATGAGCAGTTCTTC
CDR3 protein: CASSVGLAVNEQFF

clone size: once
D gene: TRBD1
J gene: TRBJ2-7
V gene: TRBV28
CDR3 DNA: TGTGCCAGCAGTTTGCCTTTCGGACAGGGGGCGGAAGAGCAGTACTTC
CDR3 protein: CASSLPFGQGAEEQYF

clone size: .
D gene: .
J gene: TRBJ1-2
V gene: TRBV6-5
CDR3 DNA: TGTGCCAGCAAACCGACAGGCCTCTATGGCTACACCTTC
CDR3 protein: CASKPTGLYGYTF

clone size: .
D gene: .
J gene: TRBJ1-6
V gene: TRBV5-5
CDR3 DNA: TGTGCCAGCAGCTTAGCAGGGGATTCACCCCTCCACTTT
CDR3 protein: CASSLAGDSPLHF

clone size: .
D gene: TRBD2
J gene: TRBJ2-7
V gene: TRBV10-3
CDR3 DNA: TGTGCCATCAGAATGGAACTAGCGGCCACCGAGCAGTACTTC
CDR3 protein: CAIRMELAATEQYF

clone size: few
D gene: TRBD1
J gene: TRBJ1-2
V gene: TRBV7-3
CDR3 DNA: TGTGCCAGCAGCCCGCAACAGGGGAACTATGGCTACACCTTC
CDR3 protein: CASSPQQGNYGYTF

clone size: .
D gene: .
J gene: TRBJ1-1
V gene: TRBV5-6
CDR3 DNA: TGTGCCAGCAGGGCACAAGTGAACACTGAAGCTTTCTTT
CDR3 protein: CASRAQVNTEAFF

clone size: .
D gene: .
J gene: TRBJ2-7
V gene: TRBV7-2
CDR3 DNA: TGTGCCAGCAGCCCATCCCTGGGACAGCGGGCCGAGCAGTACTTC
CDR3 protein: CASSPSLGQRAEQYF

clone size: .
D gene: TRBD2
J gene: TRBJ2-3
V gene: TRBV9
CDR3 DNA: TGTGCCAGCAGCACCCGGGAGGGCCGGTTAGATACGCAGTATTTT
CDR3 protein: CASSTREGRLDTQYF

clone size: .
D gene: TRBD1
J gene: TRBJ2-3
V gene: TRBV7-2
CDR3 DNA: TGTGCCAGCAGCTCAACAGGGGGCCGGACAGATACGCAGTATTTT
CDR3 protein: CASSSTGGRTDTQYF

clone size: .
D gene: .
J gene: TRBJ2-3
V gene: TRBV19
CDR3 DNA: TGTGCCAGTAGTATCACCACCGGGGACTTCGGCACAGATACGCAGTATTTT
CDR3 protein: CASSITTGDFGTDTQYF

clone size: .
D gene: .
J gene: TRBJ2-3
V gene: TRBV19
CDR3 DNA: TGTGCCAGTAACCTCCAAAAAGCTAGCACAGATACGCAGTATTTT
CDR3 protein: CASNLQKASTDTQYF

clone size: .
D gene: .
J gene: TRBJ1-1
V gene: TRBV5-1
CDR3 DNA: TGCGCCAGCAGCTCGGACCCTCGGGGCACTGAAGCTTTCTTT
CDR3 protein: CASSSDPRGTEAFF

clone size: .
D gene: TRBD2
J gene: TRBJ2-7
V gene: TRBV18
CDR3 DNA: TGTGCCAGCTCACCACGATTTGTAGCGGGTACCTCCTACGAGCAGTACTTC
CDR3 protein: CASSPRFVAGTSYEQYF

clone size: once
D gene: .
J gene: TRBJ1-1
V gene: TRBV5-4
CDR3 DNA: TGTGCCAGCAGCTTCGGAGGATTGAACACTGAAGCTTTCTTT
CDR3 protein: CASSFGGLNTEAFF

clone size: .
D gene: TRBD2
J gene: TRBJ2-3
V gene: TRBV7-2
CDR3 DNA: TGTGCCAGCAGCCCGCCTAGCGGATTAACAGATACGCAGTATTTT
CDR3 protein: CASSPPSGLTDTQYF

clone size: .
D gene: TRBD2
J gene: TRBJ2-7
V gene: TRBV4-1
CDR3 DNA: TGCGCCAGCAGCCCTGGGACTAGCGACCGGGAGCAGTACTTC
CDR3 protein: CASSPGTSDREQYF

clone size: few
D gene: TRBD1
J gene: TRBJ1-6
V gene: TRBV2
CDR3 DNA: TGTGCCCTCGGGACAGGGAATTCACCCCTCCACTTT
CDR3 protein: CALGTGNSPLHF

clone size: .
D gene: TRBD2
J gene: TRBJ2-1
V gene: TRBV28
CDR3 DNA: TGTGCCAGCAGCCCTGGGACTAGCGGGGGGAGCTCCTACAATGAGCAGTTCTTC
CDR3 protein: CASSPGTSGGSSYNEQFF

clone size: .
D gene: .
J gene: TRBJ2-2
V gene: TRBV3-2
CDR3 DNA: TGTGCCAGCCGTCGGGAGCTGTTTTTT
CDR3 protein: CASRRELFF

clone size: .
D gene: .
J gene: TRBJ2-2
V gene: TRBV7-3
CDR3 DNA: TGTGCCAGCAGCCTAAACAGGGTTATGAACACCGGGGAGCTGTTTTTT
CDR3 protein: CASSLNRVMNTGELFF

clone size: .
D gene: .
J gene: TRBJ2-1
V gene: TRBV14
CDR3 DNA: TGTGCCAGCAGCCCTTTGGGACTGAACAATGAGCAGTTCTTC
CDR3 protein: CASSPLGLNNEQFF

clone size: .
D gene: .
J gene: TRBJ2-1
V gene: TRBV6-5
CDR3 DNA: TGTGCCAGCAGTTACTCAGGGGGTCATCTCTACAATGAGCAGTTCTTC
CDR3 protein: CASSYSGGHLYNEQFF

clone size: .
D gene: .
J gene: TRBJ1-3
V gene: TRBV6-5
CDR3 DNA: TGTGCCAGCAGTTACTCTACAGGATTCTCTGGAAACACCATATATTTT
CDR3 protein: CASSYSTGFSGNTIYF

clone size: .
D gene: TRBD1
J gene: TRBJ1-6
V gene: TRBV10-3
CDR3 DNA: TGTGCCATCAGTGCTGGGGACAGGGACTCCTCACCCCTCCACTTT
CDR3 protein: CAISAGDRDSSPLHF

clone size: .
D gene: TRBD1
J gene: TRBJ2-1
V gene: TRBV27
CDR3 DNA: TGTGCCAGCCTTGGACAGGGAAAATACAATGGGCAGTTCTTC
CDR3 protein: CASLGQGKYNGQFF

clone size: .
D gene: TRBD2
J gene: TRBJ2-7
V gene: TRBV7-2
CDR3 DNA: TGTGCCAGCAGCTTGCTACTAGCGGGAGGGCAGCGCGAGCAGTACTTC
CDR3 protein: CASSLLLAGGQREQYF

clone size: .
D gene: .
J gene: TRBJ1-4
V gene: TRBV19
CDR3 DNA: TGTGCCAGTAGTATCCGCAGTGCAACTAATGAAAAACTGTTTTTT
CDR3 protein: CASSIRSATNEKLFF

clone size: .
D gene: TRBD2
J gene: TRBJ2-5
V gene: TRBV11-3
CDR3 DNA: TGTGCCAGCAGCCCCCTTATTCCGGGAGGGCAAGAGACCCAGTACTTC
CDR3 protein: CASSPLIPGGQETQYF

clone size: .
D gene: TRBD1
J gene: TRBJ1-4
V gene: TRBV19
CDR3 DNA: TGTGCCAGTAGTAGCCGGACAGGGCGGGCAACTAATGAAAAACTGTTTTTT
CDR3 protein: CASSSRTGRATNEKLFF

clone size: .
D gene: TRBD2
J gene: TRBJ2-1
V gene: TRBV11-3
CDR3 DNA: TGTGCCAGCAGCCTGAGTTTCTGGCTAGCGGGAGAAGGATCCTACAATGAGCAGTTCTTC
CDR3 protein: CASSLSFWLAGEGSYNEQFF

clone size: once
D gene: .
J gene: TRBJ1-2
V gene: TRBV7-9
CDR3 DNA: TGTGCCAGCAGCTTAGAGAGTCCAAGCAACTATGGCTACACCTTC
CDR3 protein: CASSLESPSNYGYTF

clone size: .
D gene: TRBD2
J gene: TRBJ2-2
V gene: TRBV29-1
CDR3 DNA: TGCAGCGTTGAAGAGATCCTAGCGGGGAACACCGGGGAGCTGTTTTTT
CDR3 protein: CSVEEILAGNTGELFF

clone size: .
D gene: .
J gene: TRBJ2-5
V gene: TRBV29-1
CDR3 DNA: TGCAGCGTAGAAACAGGGCGTCGAGAGACCCAGTACTTC
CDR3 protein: CSVETGRRETQYF

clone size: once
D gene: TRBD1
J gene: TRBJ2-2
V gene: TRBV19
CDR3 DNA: TGTGCCAGTAGTATAGGACAGGGGAGTTACGGGGAGCTGTTTTTT
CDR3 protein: CASSIGQGSYGELFF

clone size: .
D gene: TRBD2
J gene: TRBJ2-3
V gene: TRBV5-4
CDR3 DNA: TGTGCCAGCAGCGACAAGACTAGCGGAACCTTAGATACGCAGTATTTT
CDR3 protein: CASSDKTSGTLDTQYF

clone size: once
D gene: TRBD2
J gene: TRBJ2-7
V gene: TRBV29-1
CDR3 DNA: TGCAGCGTCCTCAATTCCGCTAGCGGGCGGACCTACGAGCAGTACTTC
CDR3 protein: CSVLNSASGRTYEQYF

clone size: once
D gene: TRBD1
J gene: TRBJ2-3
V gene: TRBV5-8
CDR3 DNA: TGTGCCAGCAGATCACCGGGACAGAAAAAAGATACGCAGTATTTT
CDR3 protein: CASRSPGQKKDTQYF

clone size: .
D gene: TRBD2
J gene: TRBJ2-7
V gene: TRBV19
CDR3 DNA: TGTGCCAGTAGTTCCATAGCGGGGGCCTCCTACGAGCAGTACTTC
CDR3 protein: CASSSIAGASYEQYF

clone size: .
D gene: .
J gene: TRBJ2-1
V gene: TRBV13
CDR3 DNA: TGTGCCAGCAGCTTACGGGCGGGGGCCAACCTCTTTAGTGAGCAGTTCTTC
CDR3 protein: CASSLRAGANLFSEQFF

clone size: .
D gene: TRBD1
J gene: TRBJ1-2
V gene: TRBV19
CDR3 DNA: TGTGCCAGTAGTTCAGGGACAGGGGAGGGCTATGGCTACACCTTC
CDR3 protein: CASSSGTGEGYGYTF

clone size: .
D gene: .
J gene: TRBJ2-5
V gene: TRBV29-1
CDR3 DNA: TGCAGCGCCCCGCTGGACTCTCTCCAAGAGACCCAGTACTTC
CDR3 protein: CSAPLDSLQETQYF

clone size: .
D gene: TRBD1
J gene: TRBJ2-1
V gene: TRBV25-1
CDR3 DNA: TGTGCCAGCAGGGCGCGGGACAGGGTAATTGGGGAGCAGTTCTTC
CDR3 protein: CASRARDRVIGEQFF

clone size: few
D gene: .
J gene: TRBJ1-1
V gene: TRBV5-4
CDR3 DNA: TGTGCCAGCGGATTCAAGACAGAGAACACTGAAGCTTTCTTT
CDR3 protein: CASGFKTENTEAFF

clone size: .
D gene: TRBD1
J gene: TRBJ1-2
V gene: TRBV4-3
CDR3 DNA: TGCGCCAGCAGCCAACAACAGGGGGCCAACTATGGCTACACCTTC
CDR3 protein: CASSQQQGANYGYTF

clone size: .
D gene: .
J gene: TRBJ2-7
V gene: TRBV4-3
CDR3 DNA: TGCGCCAGCAGCCAAGATTACACGACATCCTACGAGCAGTACTTC
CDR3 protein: CASSQDYTTSYEQYF

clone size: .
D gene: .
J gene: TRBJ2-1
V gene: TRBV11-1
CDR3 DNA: TGTGCCAGCAGCTTAGAGTCTGCGGCCAGCTCCTACAATGAGCAGTTCTTC
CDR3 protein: CASSLESAASSYNEQFF